The 14 T cell receptor beta chains listed next were all sequenced from one sample in a study of cytomegalovirus exposure and HLA in healthy donors. The PCR ran on 60 Vbeta and 13 Jbeta primers. Generated by immunoSEQ multiplex PCR, the TCRdb table keeps only in-frame clones and is missing some. The table shows over 150,000 clones, with roughly 78% occurring only once. The sequenced material came from PBMCs. The receptors here all came from a man aged 40-55 years in good health and CMV-seronegative.

V and J are TRBV1 and TRBJ2-4; the listed D gene, TRBD2, was not tested against the DNA. TRBV1 is a recognized pseudogene. The CDR3 runs to 14 residues. CDR3 protein: CISSSGLAKNIQYF. In DNA form, the CDR3 reads TGCATCAGCAGCTCGGGGTTAGCCAAAAACATTCAGTACTTC.

Points on this clone: One junction end does not reproduce the germline sequence, and a read error may be involved. The chain recombines TRBV13 with TRBJ1-1, with TRBD1 matching over 7 bases. The CDR3 covers 12 residues. Germline V gene data show CDR1 as PRHDT and CDR2 as FYEKMQ (reference sequence). The CDR3: CASSLGTAEAFF. The CDR3 DNA sequence: TGTGCCAGCAGCCTAGGGACAGCTGAAGCTTTCTTT.

This clone was counted a single time. This chain connects TRBV4-2 to TRBJ2-5, with 7 bases matching TRBD1. CDR3 size: 16 residues. The V gene's germline CDR1 is LGHNA and CDR2 YNFKEQ. V dropped 0 bases and J dropped 3; count of bases not matched to a gene: 7. The chain's CDR3 is CASSQDRTGGEETQYF. In DNA form, the CDR3 reads TGTGCCAGCAGCCAAGATCGGACAGGAGGAGAAGAGACCCAGTACTTC.

This chain links TRBV10-3 with TRBJ1-2; D may be TRBD1 (6 bases). V gave up 6 bases and J gave up 1 base, with 12 bases separating them. Germline CDR1 ENHRY, CDR2 SYGVKD. The CDR3 sequence is 14 residues long. CDR3 nucleotide sequence: TGTGCCATCAGACGAGGACAGCTTAACTATGGCTACACCTTC. This codes for CAIRRGQLNYGYTF.

The chain couples TRBV30 to TRBJ1-2; D is uncertain. Trimming removed 3 bases from V and 8 bases from J, with 19 bases in between. There are 14 residues in the CDR3. Germline-derived CDR1 and CDR2 are GTSNPN and SVGIG (reference sequence). As DNA, the CDR3 is TGTGCCTGGAGCTCCTACGAGCGGGTCGGGGGCTACACCTTC. This gives the protein CAWSSYERVGGYTF.

V usage is TRBV19 and J usage is TRBJ2-5; D possibly corresponds to TRBD2 (5 bases). This CDR3 region has 13 residues. Germline loops: CDR1 LNHDA, CDR2 SQIVND (reference sequence). Trimming took 5 bases from V and 1 from J, leaving 8 bases between them. The CDR3 loop is CASSGSAQETQYF. DNA of the CDR3: TGTGCCAGTAGTGGGAGTGCCCAAGAGACCCAGTACTTC.

V gene TRBV10-3 combines with J gene TRBJ2-2; 8 bases are a match to TRBD2. Trimming took 10 bases from V and 1 from J; bases not matched to a gene: 5. The CDR3 has 14 amino acids. In germline, CDR1 is ENHRY, CDR2 SYGVKD. The CDR3 DNA reads as TGTGCCAGTAGCGGGGAGGGGAACACCGGGGAGCTGTTTTTT. It yields the protein CASSGEGNTGELFF.

The V and J genes are TRBV11-1 and TRBJ2-1; D not resolved. Per germline, CDR1 SGHAT and CDR2 FQDESV (reference sequence). V gave up 2 bases and J gave up 2 bases, with 4 bases separating them. This CDR3 is 13 amino acids long. The CDR3, as DNA: TGTGCCAGCAGCTTATCTGCCTACAATGAGCAGTTCTTC. Its protein product is CASSLSAYNEQFF.

Remarks on this clone: The junction differs from germline at one of its ends, possibly a read error. This rearrangement joins TRBV9 to TRBJ2-4; D remains unclear. Germline-derived CDR1 and CDR2 are SGDLS and YYNGEE. The CDR3 consists of 14 residues. The CDR3 protein is CASSVEVRSNSQYF. CDR3 nucleotide sequence: TGTGCCAGCAGCGTAGAGGTCAGAAGTAACAGTCAGTACTTC.

This clone showed up just a few times. This chain connects TRBV6-1 to TRBJ2-7, with 9 bases matching TRBD1. This CDR3 has 14 residues. CDR1 is MNHNS, CDR2 SASEGT, per germline. The ends lost 7 bases at V and 2 bases at J; junction bases unmatched: 6. In nucleotides, the CDR3 is TGTGCCAGCACTCTAGGACAGGGGCCCTACGAGCAGTACTTC. It yields the protein CASTLGQGPYEQYF.

The chain joins TRBV11-2 to TRBJ1-2, with D hard to call. V gave up 5 bases and J gave up 5 bases, with 9 bases separating them. Germline V gene data show CDR1 as SGHAT and CDR2 as FQNNGV. The CDR3 is 12 residues long. The CDR3 spells CASSPEVYGYTF. DNA for the CDR3: TGTGCCAGCAGCCCTGAGGTTTATGGCTACACCTTC. The whole variable domain, remainder taken from reference TRBV11-2 and TRBJ1-2, is EAGVAQSPRYKIIEKRQSVAFWCNPISGHATLYWYQQILGQGPKLLIQFQNNGVVDDSQLPKDRFSAERLKGVDSTLKIQPAKLEDSAVYLCASSPEVYGYTFGSGTRLTVV.

This chain joins TRBV9 and TRBJ2-5; 8 bases match TRBD1. Germline CDR1 is SGDLS and CDR2 is YYNGEE. The CDR3 runs 14 residues. V gave up 3 bases and J gave up 4 bases; unmatched junction bases: 5. The CDR3 protein is CASSEGQVGETQYF. The DNA for the CDR3 is TGTGCCAGCAGCGAGGGACAGGTGGGAGAGACCCAGTACTTC.

This clone was recorded once. The chain combines TRBV7-9 with TRBJ2-5; the match to TRBD1 covers 11 bases. The end of the DNA fits TRBJ2-7 better, so the J call may be wrong. Germline CDR1 reads SEHNR; CDR2 reads FQNEAQ (reference sequence). The CDR3 totals 16 residues. The CDR3 spells CASSLSSGQGVYEQYF. The CDR3 coding sequence is TGTGCCAGCAGCTTGAGCTCGGGACAGGGGGTTTACGAGCAGTACTTC.

This clone was seen only a few times. The chain joins TRBV27 to TRBJ2-7; tentatively, D is TRBD2 (6 bases). The CDR3 has 16 residues. The V gene's germline CDR1 is MNHEY and CDR2 SMNVEV (reference sequence). The V and J ends lost 5 bases and 5 bases respectively, with 22 bases between them. The CDR3 sequence: CASSLKRTNIQDEQYF. In DNA form, the CDR3 reads TGTGCCAGCAGTCTAAAACGGACTAACATCCAAGACGAGCAGTACTTC.